This is a list of T cell receptor beta chains from one sample in a study of cytomegalovirus exposure and HLA in healthy donors. Clones were read by immunoSEQ multiplex PCR, and TCRdb kept only the in-frame ones, dropping some. The profile covers about 180,000 clones, with around three quarters appearing a single time and around 0.69% taken by the ten largest. Sequencing was performed on PBMCs. The receptors derive from a middle-aged woman in good health and CMV-seronegative. The CDR3 runs from the conserved cysteine through the conserved F or W. Each record gives: J gene, V gene, clone size, D gene, CDR3 DNA, CDR3 protein. The D gene is left open where the match is weak. Expanded clones are given a class, and other clones once, few, many or no size at all.

j_gene: TRBJ1-1
v_gene: TRBV6-5
abundance: few
d_gene: TRBD1
CDR3nt: TGTGCCAGCAGTTACTGGACAGGGTCCGAAGCTTTCTTT
CDR3aa: CASSYWTGSEAFF

j_gene: TRBJ1-2
v_gene: TRBV19
abundance: NA
d_gene: TRBD1
CDR3nt: TGTGCCAGTAGTCCCGACAGGGTGGCCGGTCCCACCTTC
CDR3aa: CASSPDRVAGPTF

j_gene: TRBJ2-7
v_gene: TRBV6-5
abundance: NA
d_gene: TRBD2
CDR3nt: TGTGCCAGCAGTTCCCCTTTGCTGTCGGGGGGTTACGAGCAGTACTTC
CDR3aa: CASSSPLLSGGYEQYF

j_gene: TRBJ2-7
v_gene: TRBV27
abundance: NA
d_gene: TRBD1
CDR3nt: TGTGCCAGCAGTTTGACCTATCGGACAGGGGGCGGCCACGAGCAGTACTTC
CDR3aa: CASSLTYRTGGGHEQYF

j_gene: TRBJ2-7
v_gene: TRBV5-1
abundance: NA
d_gene: TRBD2
CDR3nt: TGCGCCAGCAAGACCGGGACTAGCGGGAGATACGAGCAGTACTTC
CDR3aa: CASKTGTSGRYEQYF

j_gene: TRBJ1-2
v_gene: TRBV19
abundance: NA
d_gene: NA
CDR3nt: TGTGCCAGTACCCCGGGAGGACTAAACTATGGCTACACCTTC
CDR3aa: CASTPGGLNYGYTF

j_gene: TRBJ1-2
v_gene: TRBV10-3
abundance: NA
d_gene: TRBD1
CDR3nt: TGTGCCATCAGTTTAGCCGGGACAGAGCACTATGGCTACACCTTC
CDR3aa: CAISLAGTEHYGYTF

j_gene: TRBJ2-7
v_gene: TRBV6-6
abundance: NA
d_gene: TRBD2
CDR3nt: TGTGCCAGCAGTTACTCTCGGCAGGCGGGGGTCTACGAGCAGTACTTC
CDR3aa: CASSYSRQAGVYEQYF

j_gene: TRBJ2-2
v_gene: TRBV7-9
abundance: NA
d_gene: NA
CDR3nt: TGTGCCAGCAGCTTGGAGACTAGCACCGGGGAGCTGTTTTTT
CDR3aa: CASSLETSTGELFF

j_gene: TRBJ2-5
v_gene: TRBV7-9
abundance: NA
d_gene: NA
CDR3nt: TGTGCCAGCAGCTCCGGGGGTTCAAGCCAAGAGACCCAGTACTTC
CDR3aa: CASSSGGSSQETQYF

j_gene: TRBJ1-5
v_gene: TRBV7-2
abundance: NA
d_gene: NA
CDR3nt: TGTGCCAGCAGCTTAGAGTCAGGGGGCAATCAGCCCCAGCATTTT
CDR3aa: CASSLESGGNQPQHF

j_gene: TRBJ2-1
v_gene: TRBV7-9
abundance: NA
d_gene: NA
CDR3nt: TGTGCCAGCAGCTCCCTCCCCTCAGTAGCGGCAGACAATGAGCAGTTCTTC
CDR3aa: CASSSLPSVAADNEQFF

j_gene: TRBJ2-1
v_gene: TRBV18
abundance: NA
d_gene: NA
CDR3nt: TGTGCCAGCTCACCTATCTACAATGAGCAGTTCTTC
CDR3aa: CASSPIYNEQFF

j_gene: TRBJ1-5
v_gene: TRBV4-3
abundance: once
d_gene: NA
CDR3nt: TGCGCCAGCAGCCAAGATGTCGGGGGACAGCCCCAGCATTTT
CDR3aa: CASSQDVGGQPQHF

j_gene: TRBJ2-7
v_gene: TRBV29-1
abundance: NA
d_gene: TRBD2
CDR3nt: TGCAGCGCGACTAGCGGATACGAGCAGTACTTC
CDR3aa: CSATSGYEQYF

j_gene: TRBJ2-3
v_gene: TRBV28
abundance: NA
d_gene: NA
CDR3nt: TGTGCCAGCAGTTCCTACTGGACTGGCTCCTCGTGGGGCACAGATACGCAGTATTTT
CDR3aa: CASSSYWTGSSWGTDTQYF

j_gene: TRBJ2-7
v_gene: TRBV6-1
abundance: NA
d_gene: NA
CDR3nt: TGTGCCAGCAGACTGAGCGCCTACGAGCAGTACTTC
CDR3aa: CASRLSAYEQYF

j_gene: TRBJ2-5
v_gene: TRBV5-6
abundance: few
d_gene: NA
CDR3nt: TGTGCCAGCAGCCCGGGCAGCGGACAAGAGACCCAGTACTTC
CDR3aa: CASSPGSGQETQYF